The source of this T cell receptor beta chain is a study of radiation and T cells in renal cell carcinoma (dated by TCRdb to the early 2020s). Describing the broader study: TCR beta sequencing covered 50 or so samples in total, comprising around 26 tumors and 27 peripheral blood samples. A total of 4,016,671 unique CDR3 nucleotide sequences, encoding around 2.7 million unique CDR3 amino acid sequences, were found across all 50 or so samples. General study outcomes and caveats: Intratumoral heterogeneity went uncaptured because the only tumor material available was small regions of about 1 g. Irradiated tumors showed higher TCR clonality than controls, with the top 100 clonotypes averaging about 50% of the repertoire versus about 45% in nephrectomy-only tumors. A greater number of dominant CDR3 motifs was detected in irradiated tumors than in control tumors, and a larger share of the repertoire was occupied by these motifs in irradiated tumors than in control tumors. Because no pretreatment tumor biopsies were available, whether clonotypes were present in the tumor at baseline could not be determined. Effects of radiation dose or scheduling on the TCR repertoire could not be addressed with the single-armed trial design. In blood, the top tumor clonotypes increased from baseline to 2 weeks after radiation and then shrank by 4 weeks, which suggests a temporary expansion of tumor-resident clones.

The immunoSEQ kit was used, according to the manufacturer's recommendations, to generate TCR beta libraries from genomic DNA. To prepare libraries, a first multiplex PCR with proprietary primers was run, followed by a second PCR that added unique barcodes, and a bead cleanup was done after each round. Each sample batch included a kit-provided positive control reaction and a negative control reaction. The final libraries underwent checking on an Agilent 4200 TapeStation D1000 ScreenTape, volumetric pooling, and quantification by qPCR. Sequencing was performed on an Illumina NextSeq500 with a MidOutput 150-cycle cartridge, and 156 Read1 and 15 Index1 cycles were run with kit custom primers. The pooled library was loaded at approximately 1.1 pM with a roughly 20% PhiX control spike-in. In the source study's methods: The vendor-processed data were analyzed in R, and a clonotype was defined as all T cells that share the same CDR3 nucleotide sequence. In the clone abundance analyses, frequencies were normalized to the 10,000 most abundant clones in each sample. Before analysis, public T cell clones were removed, and these numbered fewer than six per sample on average. The dominant motif analysis was done with ImmunoMap using the PAM10 matrix, a gap penalty of 30, and a homology threshold of 0.3, and motifs with a cumulative frequency of at least 0.01 were considered dominant. Tumor-enriched clonotypes and baseline blood-enriched clonotypes were defined as those with an abundance difference of at least 32-fold between compartments. Similarity between tumor and blood repertoires was quantified using the Baroni-Urbani and Buser coefficient, and groups were compared with two-tailed Wilcoxon tests in R. TCRdb mirrors the immuneACCESS table, restricted to in-frame sequences. Some clones are absent from its copies; in checked studies, under half trace to an unresolved V gene, and the reason for the others is unknown. V, J and clone size are those of that table, while D and trimming were read from the DNA. Within this sample are 10,000 to 15,000 clones, with 30% to 40% of them counted one time only. The top ten clonotypes cover approximately 15% of the sample.

Points on this clone: This receptor's antigen is unknown. Base qualities are not provided; no much larger clone lies one nucleotide away.

In the paper's terms, the time point label means: tumor resected at nephrectomy. The treatment or condition label corresponds to: 15 Gy SBRT to primary tumor, nephrectomy 4 weeks later. Samples came from a clinical trial, in which primary renal cell carcinomas received 15 Gy stereotactic body radiation therapy followed by nephrectomy 4 weeks later. All patients had renal cell carcinoma with clear cell pathology. The tumors were dissociated mechanically, digested with collagenase/hyaluronidase at 37 degrees C, processed in gentleMACS C tubes, and kept in liquid nitrogen. Genomic DNA for TCR sequencing was prepared using the QIAamp DNA Blood Mini Kit (Qiagen). Samples were included in the analyses only if all quality control checks were passed. CDR1 and CDR2 are drawn from the germline V gene: MDHEN, SYDVKM. The CDR3 measures 13 amino acids from cysteine to phenylalanine. Of all the DNA, just the CDR3 is kept, 39 bases in frame from base 1. V has 6 bases trimmed and J has 2 bases trimmed; junction bases matching no gene number 4.

The sample consisted of tumor tissue, taken from a patient whose treatment included radiotherapy and nephrectomy. Recombination linked TRBV28 to TRBJ2-7, with 7 junctional bases fitting TRBD1. The clonotype comes from a man in his sixties with renal cell carcinoma. The nucleotide sequence is TGTGCCAGCAGATGGACAGGTACCTACGAGCAGTACTTC. This encodes CASRWTGTYEQYF.